This T cell receptor beta chain was sequenced in a study of T cells in Graves' hyperthyroidism and ophthalmopathy. The source material, RNA transcripts, was used to amplify TCR beta CDR3 regions. Researchers ran a first-round RT-PCR on the TCR CDR3 using the HTBI primer set. TCRdb reanalysed the multiplex PCR reads using MiXCR and keeps one entry per CDR3 protein. The data show about 350,000 distinct CDR3 sequences, with 17% seen just once and about a third held by the top ten. Source material for PBMCs was about 11 ml fresh peripheral blood. Study findings and constraints: In the blood, most expanded thyroid clonotypes above 0.001 appeared as well.

Concerning this clonotype: The antigen is not known.

Germline lookup yields CDR1 SGHVS and CDR2 FQNEAQ. The CDR3 has 14 amino acids. Trimming took off 6 bases at V and 0 bases at J, with 11 bases between the two ends. The genes are TRBV7-8 and TRBJ1-1; D is possibly TRBD1 (6 bases). The receptor comes from a woman aged 25-40 years with Graves' hyperthyroidism that later progressed to Graves' ophthalmopathy. The sample was blood. This chain's CDR3 is CASRRQALNTEAFF. The CDR3 DNA reads as TGTGCCAGCAGGAGACAGGCTTTGAACACTGAAGCTTTCTTT.